This TCR beta chain emerged from a study of CD8 T cells in Susac syndrome. The RNA, about 0.5 to 1 ug, was put through reverse transcription using random hexamers. Multiplex immunoSEQ PCR targeted 54 Vbeta and 13 Jbeta TCR beta segments. TCRdb re-called the immunoSEQ multiplex PCR reads with MiXCR, one entry per CDR3 protein. The table has 140,000 or so distinct CDR3 sequences, 85% to 95% seen once. The authors carried out high-throughput sequencing of TCR beta. They applied it to CD8+ and CD4+ T cells obtained from blood. The multiple sclerosis control cohort comprised treatment-naive individuals presenting with stable or active relapsing-remitting disease. Negative isolation was applied to CD8+ and CD4+ T cells, and FACS enrichment was applied to TEMRA cells. The specimen sequenced was CD4+ T cells from PBMCs. The receptor comes from a human donor with multiple sclerosis.

The CDR3 sequence is CASSGASGRTDTQYF. CDR3 nucleotides: TGTGCCAGCAGTGGGGCTAGCGGACGCACAGATACGCAGTATTTT. This chain uses TRBV2 with TRBJ2-3; 7 bases fit TRBD2. The length of the CDR3 is 15 residues. With V trimmed by 4 bases and J by 1 base, 5 bases remained unmatched. Germline values: CDR1 SNHLY, CDR2 FYNNEI.